This TCR beta chain was captured in a study of CD8 T cells in Susac syndrome. With random hexamers, reverse transcription was performed on roughly 0.5 to 1 ug of RNA. TCRdb redid the calling of the immunoSEQ multiplex PCR reads with MiXCR, one entry per CDR3 protein. The profile covers tens of thousands of distinct CDR3 sequences, with about 93% appearing a single time and about 0.94% taken by the ten largest. The V gene's germline CDR1 is GTSNPN and CDR2 SVGIG (reference sequence). The CDR3 is made up of 14 amino acids. Trimming shortened V by 2 bases and J by 7 bases, and 17 bases separated the two germline ends.

Sequencing was carried out using CD8+ T cells from PBMCs. This clonotype originated in a human donor with Susac syndrome. V is TRBV30 and J is TRBJ1-2; D uncertain. The CDR3 nucleotides are TGTGCCTGGAGTTCGGGCCGAGGGTCTGGTGGCTACACCTTC. Encoded protein: CAWSSGRGSGGYTF. Complete variable domain (other parts from reference TRBV30 and TRBJ1-2): SQTIHQWPATLVQPVGSPLSLECTVEGTSNPNLYWYRQAAGRGLQLLFYSVGIGQISSEVPQNLSASRPQDRQFILSSKKLLLSDSGFYLCAWSSGRGSGGYTFGSGTRLTVV.